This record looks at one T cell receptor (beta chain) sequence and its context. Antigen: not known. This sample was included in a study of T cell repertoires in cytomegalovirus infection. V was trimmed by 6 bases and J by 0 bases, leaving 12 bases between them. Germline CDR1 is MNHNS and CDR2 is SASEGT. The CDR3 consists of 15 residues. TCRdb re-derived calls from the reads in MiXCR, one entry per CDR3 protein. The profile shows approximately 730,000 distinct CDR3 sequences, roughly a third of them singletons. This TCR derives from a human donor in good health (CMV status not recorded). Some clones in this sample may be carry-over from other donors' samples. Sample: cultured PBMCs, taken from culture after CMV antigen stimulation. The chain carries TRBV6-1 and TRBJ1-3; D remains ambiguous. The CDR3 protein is CASRQQLLSGNTIYF. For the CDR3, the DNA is TGTGCCAGCAGGCAACAGCTACTCTCTGGAAACACCATATATTTT.